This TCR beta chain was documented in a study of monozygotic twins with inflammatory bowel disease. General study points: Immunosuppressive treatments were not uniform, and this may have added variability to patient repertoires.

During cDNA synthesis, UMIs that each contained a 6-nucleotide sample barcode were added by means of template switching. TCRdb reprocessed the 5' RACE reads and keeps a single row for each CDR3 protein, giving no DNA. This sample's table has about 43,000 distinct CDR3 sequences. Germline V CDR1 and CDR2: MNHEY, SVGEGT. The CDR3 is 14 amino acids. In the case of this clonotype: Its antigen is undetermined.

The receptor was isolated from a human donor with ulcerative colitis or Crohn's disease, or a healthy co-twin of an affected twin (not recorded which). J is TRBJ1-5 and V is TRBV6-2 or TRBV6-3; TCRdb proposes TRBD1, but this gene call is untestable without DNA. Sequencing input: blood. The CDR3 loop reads CASSYSGGNQPQHF.